The 25 T cell receptor beta chains below all came from one sample that was sequenced in a study of T cells in Graves' hyperthyroidism and ophthalmopathy. Amplified TCR beta CDR3 regions came from RNA transcripts. The study used the HTBI primer set for a first-round RT-PCR of the TCR CDR3. Using its own MiXCR run on the multiplex PCR reads, TCRdb lists one record per CDR3 protein. The sample consists of almost 500,000 distinct CDR3 sequences, about 20% of them appearing once. The sequenced sample was blood. The receptors were gathered from a woman between 70 and 85 years old with Graves' ophthalmopathy.

The chain joins TRBV5-1 to TRBJ2-1; 10 bases are shared with TRBD2. Germline CDR1 reads SGHRS; CDR2 reads YFSETQ. V lost 0 bases to trimming and J lost 6 bases; unmatched junction nucleotides: 9. CDR3 length: 17 residues. This CDR3 reads CASSLGYPSGSFNEQFF. The DNA for the CDR3 is TGCGCCAGCAGCTTGGGATATCCTAGCGGGAGTTTCAATGAGCAGTTCTTC.

This clonotype has more than one count but fewer than ten. V and J are TRBV3-1 and TRBJ2-2; D unclear. The germline CDR1 and CDR2 sequences are LGHDT and YNNKEL (reference sequence). Trimming removed 7 bases at V and 0 bases at J, with 6 bases between. CDR3 length: 13 amino acids. The CDR3 loop reads CASINSNTGELFF. The CDR3 coding sequence is TGTGCCAGCATTAACTCGAACACCGGGGAGCTGTTTTTT.

This clonotype was detected a few times. V gene TRBV24-1 combines with J gene TRBJ1-5; a weak D match, TRBD1 (6 bases). Trimming pared 4 bases from V and 0 bases from J, leaving 9 bases between. The CDR3 covers 15 residues. Germline CDR1 KGHDR, CDR2 SFDVKD. The CDR3 spells CATSEHRDSNQPQHF. In DNA form, the CDR3 reads TGTGCCACCAGTGAGCACAGGGATAGCAATCAGCCCCAGCATTTT.

The J gene is TRBJ1-5, the V gene TRBV28; D is perhaps TRBD1 (5 bases). Trimming took off 5 bases at V and 0 bases at J, with 11 bases between the two ends. CDR1 and CDR2 from the germline V gene are MDHEN and SYDVKM. The CDR3 has 15 residues. The CDR3 DNA sequence: TGTGCCAGCAGTGACCAGGGCTATAGCAATCAGCCCCAGCATTTT. This sequence encodes CASSDQGYSNQPQHF.

The gene calls are TRBV30 and TRBJ2-2, with a weak D call TRBD2 (6 bases). This CDR3 has 15 amino acids. Between the trimmed V and J ends, which lost 0 bases and 1 base, there was a span of 9 bases. CDR1 and CDR2 from the germline V gene are GTSNPN and SVGIG (reference sequence). Here the CDR3 reads CAWSVRSGNTGELFF. CDR3 nucleotides: TGTGCCTGGAGTGTACGTAGCGGGAACACCGGGGAGCTGTTTTTT.

This clonotype has just a few counts. The gene calls are TRBV7-2 and TRBJ1-2; D not resolved. From germline, CDR1 is SGHTA and CDR2 FQGNSA. The germline V and J ends were trimmed by 1 base and 9 bases, with 9 bases remaining between them. CDR3 size: 12 residues. The CDR3 here is CASSLVRESYTF. The DNA for the CDR3 is TGTGCCAGCAGCTTAGTTAGGGAAAGCTACACCTTC.

The chain couples TRBV27 to TRBJ1-1; the D gene is possibly TRBD1 (5 bases). From germline, CDR1 is MNHEY and CDR2 SMNVEV (reference sequence). This CDR3 has 14 amino acids. Trimming took off 5 bases at V and 1 base at J, with 11 bases between the two ends. CDR3 sequence reads: CASSPLRGNTEAFF. The CDR3 DNA is TGTGCCAGCAGTCCCCTGAGGGGGAACACTGAAGCTTTCTTT.

This clonotype was seen at least ten times. V gene TRBV12-3 or TRBV12-4 combines with J gene TRBJ2-1; TRBD2 matches at 8 bases. Trimming removed 5 bases from V and 7 bases from J; junction bases left unmatched: 13. The CDR3 runs 16 residues. CDR3 region: CASSTHVKRELNEQFF. The CDR3, as DNA: TGTGCCAGCAGTACCCACGTTAAGCGGGAGCTGAATGAGCAGTTCTTC.

This clonotype was detected ten times or more. The V call is TRBV2, the J call TRBJ1-5; tentatively, D is TRBD1 (5 bases). This CDR3 comprises 13 residues. Trimming shortened V by 6 bases and J by 6 bases, and 12 bases separated the two germline ends. Germline V lookup: CDR1 SNHLY, CDR2 FYNNEI. CDR3 sequence (DNA): TGTGCCAGCAGGGGGGAAGAGGGTCAGCCCCAGCATTTT. As protein: CASRGEEGQPQHF.

The table lists this clonotype with many counts. V and J are TRBV28 and TRBJ2-5; 12 nucleotides agree with TRBD2. The germline V gene encodes CDR1 MDHEN and CDR2 SYDVKM. The junction had 3 bases not matched to a gene; V was cut back by 5 bases and J by 5 bases. The CDR3 extends over 14 amino acids. The CDR3: CASSRLAGDETQYF. The CDR3 DNA is TGTGCCAGCAGTCGACTAGCGGGAGATGAGACCCAGTACTTC.

This clonotype was seen a handful of times. V gene TRBV5-1 combines with J gene TRBJ1-4; D not certain. This CDR3 region has 14 residues. The V end was cut by 0 bases, the J end by 0 bases, with 3 bases between. Germline-derived CDR1 and CDR2 are SGHRS and YFSETQ. CDR3 region: CASSLATTNEKLFF. In DNA form, the CDR3 reads TGCGCCAGCAGCTTGGCCACAACTAATGAAAAACTGTTTTTT. The whole variable domain, remainder taken from reference TRBV5-1 and TRBJ1-4, is KAGVTQTPRYLIKTRGQQVTLSCSPISGHRSVSWYQQTPGQGLQFLFEYFSETQRNKGNFPGRFSGRQFSNSRSEMNVSTLELGDSALYLCASSLATTNEKLFFGSGTQLSVL.

This clonotype was detected only once. The chain couples TRBV4-3 to TRBJ2-7; D gene uncertain. Trimming took off 5 bases at V and 6 bases at J, with 11 bases between the two ends. There are 12 residues in the CDR3. Germline V gives CDR1 LGHNA, CDR2 YSLEER. CDR3 sequence reads: CASSKGKGEQYF. The CDR3 DNA follows: TGCGCCAGCAGCAAAGGAAAAGGCGAGCAGTACTTC.

This clonotype was detected a few times. This sequence joins TRBV24-1 and TRBJ2-3; 9 bases align to TRBD2. The CDR3 has 13 residues. V lost 9 bases, J lost 0 bases, and 0 bases stayed unmatched. The germline V gene has CDR1 KGHDR and CDR2 SFDVKD. The CDR3 protein is CATAGGSTDTQYF. For the CDR3, the DNA is TGTGCCACCGCGGGGGGGAGCACAGATACGCAGTATTTT.

The chain recombines TRBV5-1 with TRBJ1-4, with 7 bases fitting TRBD1. With 4 bases clipped from V and 7 bases from J, the junction kept 7 bases outside the gene matches. Germline values: CDR1 SGHRS, CDR2 YFSETQ. The CDR3 is 14 amino acids. In DNA form, the CDR3 reads TGCGCCAGCAGCAAGGATACAGGGGTTGAAAAACTGTTTTTT. Its translation is CASSKDTGVEKLFF.

The genes are TRBV30 and TRBJ1-1; D might be TRBD1 (5 bases). Per germline, CDR1 GTSNPN and CDR2 SVGIG (reference sequence). CDR3 length equals 12 residues. Deletions cut 7 bases from V and 5 bases from J, with 14 bases between. The CDR3 sequence: CAYGGERTEAFF. CDR3 nucleotide sequence: TGTGCCTACGGGGGAGAGAGGACTGAAGCTTTCTTT.

This chain connects TRBV5-6 to TRBJ2-1; no clear D. Trimming stripped 4 bases from V and 10 bases from J, with 9 bases between. The length of the CDR3 is 11 residues. Germline V gene sequence: CDR1 SGHDT, CDR2 YYEEEE. CDR3 amino acids: CASSLRIEQFF. In nucleotides, the CDR3 is TGTGCCAGCAGCCTCAGGATAGAGCAGTTCTTC.

This clonotype was found many times. The chain is built from TRBV3-1 and TRBJ2-7, with unresolved D. Germline V lookup: CDR1 LGHDT, CDR2 YNNKEL (reference sequence). The CDR3 runs 14 residues. V lost 1 base to trimming and J lost 6 bases, with 13 bases between them. CDR3 loop: CASSQGSVGSEQYF. DNA of the CDR3: TGTGCCAGCAGCCAAGGCTCTGTCGGTAGCGAGCAGTACTTC.

The table lists this clonotype with a count of one. The genes are TRBV3-1 and TRBJ2-5, with 9 bases aligning to TRBD2. The V gene's germline CDR1 is LGHDT and CDR2 YNNKEL (reference sequence). With 3 bases clipped from V and 1 base from J, the junction kept 12 bases outside the gene matches. The CDR3 consists of 18 residues. The CDR3 protein is CASSQRGGASGAQETQYF. CDR3 nucleotide sequence: TGTGCCAGCAGCCAGAGGGGAGGGGCTAGCGGGGCCCAAGAGACCCAGTACTTC.

Only a few counts were recorded for this clonotype. The chain joins TRBV28 to TRBJ2-1; no reliable D call. V shed 7 bases and J shed 6 bases, with 10 bases lying between them. In germline, CDR1 is MDHEN, CDR2 SYDVKM. The CDR3 consists of 12 residues. DNA for the CDR3: TGTGCCAGCAAGGACCCTATCAATGAGCAGTTCTTC. As protein: CASKDPINEQFF.

This clonotype was observed a few times. This chain links TRBV7-8 with TRBJ1-2; TRBD1 matches at 9 bases. J gave up 8 bases and V 3 bases, and 7 bases lay outside the gene matches. Germline CDR1 SGHVS, CDR2 FQNEAQ. The CDR3 is 14 residues long. The CDR3 nucleotides are TGTGCCAGCAGCTTCCGGGACAGGGATAAGGGCTACACCTTC. Protein sequence: CASSFRDRDKGYTF. The variable domain in full, completed from reference TRBV7-8 and TRBJ1-2, reads GAGVSQSPRYKVAKRGQDVALRCDPISGHVSLFWYQQALGQGPEFLTYFQNEAQLDKSGLPSDRFFAERPEGSVSTLKIQRTQQEDSAVYLCASSFRDRDKGYTFGSGTRLTVV.

This clonotype was seen repeatedly, ten times or more. The chain has TRBV6-1 and TRBJ2-2; a possible D gene is TRBD1 (6 bases). Trimming cost V 5 bases and J 6 bases, with 10 bases left between them. Per the germline V gene, CDR1 is MNHNS and CDR2 is SASEGT. The CDR3 consists of 13 residues. Here the CDR3 DNA reads TGTGCCAGCAGTAAACAGGGTTCCGGGGAGCTGTTTTTT. Amino acid sequence: CASSKQGSGELFF.

The chain carries TRBV28 and TRBJ2-5; no clear D gene. This CDR3 contains 12 residues. Germline V gene sequence: CDR1 MDHEN, CDR2 SYDVKM. V lost 4 bases and J lost 13, with 16 bases in between. CDR3 bases: TGTGCCAGCAGTTCCTCGGTCCCGTCAGGGTACTTC. Protein product: CASSSSVPSGYF.

This clonotype was recorded a few times. V and J are TRBV18 and TRBJ2-3, with D hard to call. The germline gives CDR1 KGHSH, CDR2 LQKENI. Trimming cost V 0 bases and J 4 bases, with 8 bases left between them. The CDR3 extends over 14 amino acids. CDR3 nucleotides: TGTGCCAGCTCACCACCGAATTTTCCAGATACGCAGTATTTT. As protein: CASSPPNFPDTQYF.

The rearrangement links TRBV9 to TRBJ2-1; 8 bases line up with TRBD2. The V gene end was trimmed by 2 bases and the J gene end by 4 bases; junction bases not matched to a gene: 5. The germline V gene has CDR1 SGDLS and CDR2 YYNGEE. The CDR3 runs 15 residues. The CDR3 sequence is CASSVSGIGYNEQFF. The DNA for the CDR3 is TGTGCCAGCAGCGTTAGCGGGATCGGGTACAATGAGCAGTTCTTC.

The chain employs TRBV20-1 and TRBJ1-2; no reliable D call. Between the trimmed V and J ends, which lost 3 bases and 4 bases, there was a span of 9 bases. Germline CDR1 DFQATT, CDR2 SNEGSKA (reference sequence). The length of the CDR3 is 12 residues. The CDR3, as DNA: TGCAGTGCTAGTGAAGGTATCTATGGCTACACCTTC. This encodes CSASEGIYGYTF.